The 20 T cell receptor beta chains listed next were all sequenced from one sample in a study of sequential checkpoint blockade in melanoma. Treatment defined: randomized to nivolumab then ipilimumab (arm A) or the reverse (arm B). Libraries were prepared by immunoSEQ multiplex PCR; TCRdb keeps only in-frame clonotypes and omits some of them. In the table there are 5,000 or so clones, 15% to 20% of which are singletons. Specimen: tumor tissue (inferred from file names), collected from a patient given nivolumab and ipilimumab in sequence. The receptors were gathered from a human donor with melanoma.

This clone is deemed medium-sized (0.01 to 0.1%). This sequence joins TRBV15 and TRBJ2-1; 7 nucleotides align to TRBD2. CDR3 length: 17 residues. Germline CDR1 reads LNHNV; CDR2 reads YYDKDF (reference sequence). Trimming cost V 0 bases and J 9 bases; bases outside gene matches: 14. The CDR3 DNA sequence: TGTGCCACCAGCAGAGAATACTCTAGCGGTCCCGGCGGTGAGCAGTTCTTC. Protein product: CATSREYSSGPGGEQFF.

The V and J genes are TRBV9 and TRBJ1-5, with 8 bases matching TRBD1. The CDR3 length is 14 residues. The junction had 6 bases not matched to a gene; V was cut back by 7 bases and J by 3 bases. Germline V gene sequence: CDR1 SGDLS, CDR2 YYNGEE. The CDR3 sequence: CASQGAVYNQPQHF. CDR3 nucleotides: TGTGCCAGCCAGGGGGCGGTCTACAATCAGCCCCAGCATTTT.

The chain recombines TRBV9 with TRBJ1-6; 7 nucleotides match TRBD1. Germline lookup yields CDR1 SGDLS and CDR2 YYNGEE. The CDR3 spans 15 residues. V lost 5 bases to trimming and J lost 9 bases; unmatched junction nucleotides: 11. The CDR3 bases are TGTGCCAGCAGTGAAGCTACAGGGGTGGGTTCACCCCTCCACTTT. It codes for CASSEATGVGSPLHF.

This chain links TRBV25-1 with TRBJ2-1; TRBD2 agrees at 12 bases. CDR1 and CDR2 from the germline V gene are MGHDK and SYGVNS. CDR3 length: 16 amino acids. Trimming cost V 6 bases and J 1 base; bases outside gene matches: 4. The CDR3 DNA sequence: TGTGCCAGCAGGGGTACTAGCGGGGGGTCCTACAATGAGCAGTTCTTC. Translating gives CASRGTSGGSYNEQFF.

This clone appeared a few times. The chain couples TRBV9 to TRBJ1-1; 8 nucleotides match TRBD1. CDR3 size: 16 residues. The ends lost 5 bases at V and 0 bases at J; junction bases unmatched: 9. Germline V gene lookup returns CDR1 SGDLS and CDR2 YYNGEE. The CDR3 region is CASSVPRQGMNTEAFF. The CDR3, as DNA: TGTGCCAGCAGTGTCCCCAGACAGGGGATGAACACTGAAGCTTTCTTT.

This clone was counted between two and nine times. The J gene is TRBJ1-5, the V gene TRBV10-2; D perhaps matches TRBD1 (6 bases). The CDR3 covers 16 residues. CDR1 and CDR2 (germline): WSHSY, SAAADI. Trimming pared 3 bases from V and 5 bases from J, leaving 17 bases between. The chain's CDR3 is CASSDGPTGNDQPQHF. The CDR3 nucleotides are TGCGCCAGCAGTGATGGCCCCACAGGGAACGATCAGCCCCAGCATTTT.

This clone was detected a few times. The V gene is TRBV6-8, the J gene TRBJ1-2, with unresolved D. The germline V gene encodes CDR1 MNHGY and CDR2 SAAAGT. V lost 0 bases and J 4 bases, leaving 15 bases between the germline ends. The length of the CDR3 is 16 residues. The CDR3 protein is CASSYSRTDGRYGYTF. In nucleotides, the CDR3 is TGTGCCAGCAGTTACTCGCGTACAGACGGCCGCTATGGCTACACCTTC.

This clone appeared a few times. This chain uses TRBV28 with TRBJ1-5; possibly TRBD1 for D (5 bases). The CDR3 is 15 residues long. The V and J ends lost 1 base and 3 bases respectively, with 10 bases between them. Germline lookup yields CDR1 MDHEN and CDR2 SYDVKM. The CDR3 spells CASSLSGRPNQPQHF. In DNA, the CDR3 is TGTGCCAGCAGTTTATCAGGGCGTCCCAATCAGCCCCAGCATTTT.

This clone ranks as medium-sized. This chain joins TRBV19 and TRBJ2-3; perhaps D is TRBD1 or TRBD2 (5 bases each). The V gene lost 10 bases and the J gene lost 1 base, with 27 bases spanning the gap. The CDR3 is made up of 18 amino acids. In germline, CDR1 is LNHDA, CDR2 SQIVND (reference sequence). The CDR3 reads CATTLAGGPSLGTDTQYF. CDR3 sequence (DNA): TGTGCCACTACCCTAGCTGGGGGTCCCAGCCTAGGCACAGATACGCAGTATTTT. The variable domain in full, with the rest retrieved from reference TRBV19 and TRBJ2-3, is DGGITQSPKYLFRKEGQNVTLSCEQNLNHDAMYWYRQDPGQGLRLIYYSQIVNDFQKGDIAEGYSVSREKKESFPLTVTSAQKNPTAFYLCATTLAGGPSLGTDTQYFGPGTRLTVL.

The rearrangement joins TRBV19 to TRBJ2-3; TRBD1 agrees at 9 bases. The CDR3 runs to 16 residues. V shed 5 bases, J shed 2 bases, and the junction held 8 bases outside the gene matches. The V gene's germline CDR1 is LNHDA and CDR2 SQIVND (reference sequence). CDR3 in amino acids: CASSPGGQGYTDTQYF. Written as DNA, the CDR3 is TGTGCCAGTAGTCCGGGGGGACAGGGATACACAGATACGCAGTATTTT.

In this sample, this clone turned up many times. The chain links TRBV11-3 to TRBJ2-5; TRBD2 matches 14 bases. The CDR3 sequence is 18 residues long. Germline assignment: CDR1 SGHNT and CDR2 YENEEA. Germline trimming cut 2 bases from V and 1 base from J; bases unmatched to any gene: 6. The CDR3 protein is CASSLRLAGGPSQETQYF. The CDR3 coding sequence is TGTGCCAGCAGCTTAAGACTAGCGGGGGGGCCGTCCCAAGAGACCCAGTACTTC.

This chain links TRBV5-1 with TRBJ2-7, with D possibly TRBD2 on 5 matching bases. The CDR3 covers 16 residues. CDR1 is SGHRS and CDR2 is YFSETQ in the germline V gene. V shed 0 bases and J shed 3 bases, with 16 bases lying between them. The CDR3 is CASSLAWGRGLYEQYF. As DNA, the CDR3 is TGCGCCAGCAGCTTGGCGTGGGGTCGCGGACTCTACGAGCAGTACTTC. The whole variable domain, filled in from reference TRBV5-1 and TRBJ2-7, reads KAGVTQTPRYLIKTRGQQVTLSCSPISGHRSVSWYQQTPGQGLQFLFEYFSETQRNKGNFPGRFSGRQFSNSRSEMNVSTLELGDSALYLCASSLAWGRGLYEQYFGPGTRLTVT.

This clone was found a few times. The chain joins TRBV6-8 to TRBJ1-2, with TRBD1 matching over 9 bases. Looked up from germline, CDR1 is MNHGY and CDR2 is SAAAGT. V lost 5 bases and J lost 4; bases outside the gene matches: 5. CDR3 length: 14 residues. Here the CDR3 DNA reads TGTGCCAGCAGTCTAGGACAGGGGAGCTATGGCTACACCTTC. Protein: CASSLGQGSYGYTF.

This clone has ten or more counts. The rearrangement uses TRBV1 and TRBJ2-3; the table calls TRBD2, which could not be checked here. TRBV1 is a documented pseudogene. This CDR3 spans 21 amino acids. The CDR3 spells CTSSQERRRRGSMYSVDTQYF. The CDR3, as DNA: TGCACCAGCAGCCAAGAGCGGAGAAGGCGGGGGAGCATGTATAGTGTGGATACGCAGTATTTT.

V gene TRBV18 combines with J gene TRBJ2-1; 12 bases agree with TRBD2. The CDR3 loop spans 18 amino acids. The V gene's germline CDR1 is KGHSH and CDR2 LQKENI. After removal of 1 base from V and 7 bases from J, the junction contained 11 bases not matched to a gene. DNA of the CDR3: TGTGCCAGCTCACCACGTGTTTCTAGCGGGGGGGCCCTAAATGAGCAGTTCTTC. Amino acid sequence: CASSPRVSSGGALNEQFF.

V usage is TRBV9 and J usage is TRBJ1-6; TRBD1 matches 7 bases. CDR1 and CDR2 from the germline V gene are SGDLS and YYNGEE. This CDR3 is 14 amino acids long. V gave up 4 bases and J gave up 7 bases; unmatched junction bases: 5. Written as DNA, the CDR3 is TGTGCCAGCAGCAGATGGACAGGCAATTCACCCCTCCACTTT. As protein: CASSRWTGNSPLHF.

The chain combines TRBV28 with TRBJ1-5; the D gene is possibly TRBD1 (5 bases). The ends were cut back, 2 bases at V and 4 bases at J, with 15 bases in the middle. The germline gives CDR1 MDHEN, CDR2 SYDVKM. The CDR3 has 16 amino acids. Here the CDR3 DNA reads TGTGCCAGCAGTTTAGCTAGCGGGGCTGCGAATCAGCCCCAGCATTTT. It translates to CASSLASGAANQPQHF. Using reference TRBV28 and TRBJ1-5 for the parts outside the CDR3, the full variable domain is DVKVTQSSRYLVKRTGEKVFLECVQDMDHENMFWYRQDPGLGLRLIYFSYDVKMKEKGDIPEGYSVSREKKERFSLILESASTNQTSMYLCASSLASGAANQPQHFGDGTRLSIL.

This clone was detected many times. V and J are TRBV6-8 and TRBJ2-7; D is tentatively TRBD1 or TRBD2 (5 bases each). Germline assignment: CDR1 MNHGY and CDR2 SAAAGT. Trimming stripped 6 bases from V and 0 bases from J, with 15 bases between. The CDR3 is 15 residues long. The CDR3 DNA reads as TGTGCCAGCAGGGAATGGGCAGGGAGCTCCTACGAGCAGTACTTC. It is translated as CASREWAGSSYEQYF.

The rearrangement uses TRBV19 and TRBJ2-2, with D perhaps being TRBD1 or TRBD2 (5 bases each). The V gene lost 7 bases and the J gene lost 3 bases, with 15 bases spanning the gap. CDR3 length: 15 amino acids. Germline V gene sequence: CDR1 LNHDA, CDR2 SQIVND (reference sequence). CDR3 DNA: TGTGCCAGTACTGGGGGTCTAAGGGACACCGGGGAGCTGTTTTTT. Translated: CASTGGLRDTGELFF.

The J gene is TRBJ1-6, the V gene TRBV19, with 9 bases that match TRBD1. Germline lookup yields CDR1 LNHDA and CDR2 SQIVND (reference sequence). The CDR3 length is 15 residues. V gave up 6 bases and J gave up 17 bases; unmatched junction bases: 17. The CDR3 DNA reads TGTGCCAGTAGATCTCTGGGGACAGGGACGAAATTCTTCCACTTT. Translated, it gives CASRSLGTGTKFFHF.